This entry is about one TCR beta chain. What it binds is unknown. The data derive from a study of shared clonotypes between healthy human individuals. Study findings and constraints: Limitation of the genetic and exposure-history diversity represented came from the few donors. Sampling was confined to blood; repertoires within tissues likely differ.

The CDR3 contains 15 residues. Per the germline V gene, CDR1 is SQVTM and CDR2 is ANQGSEA. The trim removed 7 bases at V and 4 bases at J, leaving 9 bases unmatched. Generated by immunoSEQ multiplex PCR, the TCRdb table keeps only in-frame clones and is missing some. Among millions of clones listed, roughly nine tenths were seen once. Donors, healthy HIV-negative adults, lacked recent acute infections or vaccinations. CD4+ cells underwent separation, giving CD45RA+ naive and CD45RA-negative memory subsets. This sequence joins TRBV29-1 and TRBJ2-2; 10 bases line up with TRBD1. The origin of this receptor is a young man in good health. Sequences were obtained from naive CD4+ T cells sorted from blood. Subset indicated: CD45RA+ positively selected. This CDR3 is CSAGGQGSFTGELFF. As DNA, the CDR3 is TGCAGCGCTGGGGGACAGGGGAGTTTCACCGGGGAGCTGTTTTTT.